What follows describes a single T cell receptor beta chain. These data originate in a study of T cell changes during pregnancy in multiple sclerosis. Clones were sequenced by immunoSEQ multiplex PCR, and TCRdb holds only the in-frame ones, with some missing. The table records about 53,000 clones, more than 90% of them present only once. The sequence came from a female donor with multiple sclerosis, enrolled in a pregnancy study. The sample in question was CD8+ T cells from peripheral blood mononuclear cells, obtained before pregnancy.

For the CDR3, the DNA is TGTGCCAGCAGTTTAGGCATCAAAACGGAAGCTTTCTTT. Protein sequence: CASSLGIKTEAFF. The chain couples TRBV27 to TRBJ1-1, with D unresolved. V lost 2 bases, J lost 8 bases, and 12 bases lay in between. The germline V gene has CDR1 MNHEY and CDR2 SMNVEV (reference sequence). CDR3 size: 13 residues.